Listed here is a single TCR beta chain. This sample was included in a study of blood T cell repertoires in COVID-19. At the level of the study: Sites across the United States, Italy and Spain contributed samples from acute and convalescent COVID-19.

The CDR3 spans 13 residues. The V gene end was trimmed by 4 bases and the J gene end by 7 bases; junction bases not matched to a gene: 7. CDR1 is SGHTS and CDR2 is YDEGEE in the germline V gene. Authors' data handling: Amplified reference gene primers provided the basis for estimating nucleated cell counts. The method was immunoSEQ multiplex PCR; TCRdb's version includes in-frame clones alone and lacks a portion of them. From that table come the V and J calls and clone size; the DNA was used to work out D and trimming. This sample yields approximately 210,000 clones, of which about 88% are seen a single time; approximately 4% belongs to the top ten.

The chain employs TRBV5-8 and TRBJ2-5, with 7 positions matching TRBD1. The source material was peripheral blood. This TCR was recovered from a human donor in a cohort sampled during active COVID-19. CDR3 coding DNA: TGTGCCAGCAGCGCCACAGGGGTGCGGACCCAGTACTTC. Encoded protein: CASSATGVRTQYF.